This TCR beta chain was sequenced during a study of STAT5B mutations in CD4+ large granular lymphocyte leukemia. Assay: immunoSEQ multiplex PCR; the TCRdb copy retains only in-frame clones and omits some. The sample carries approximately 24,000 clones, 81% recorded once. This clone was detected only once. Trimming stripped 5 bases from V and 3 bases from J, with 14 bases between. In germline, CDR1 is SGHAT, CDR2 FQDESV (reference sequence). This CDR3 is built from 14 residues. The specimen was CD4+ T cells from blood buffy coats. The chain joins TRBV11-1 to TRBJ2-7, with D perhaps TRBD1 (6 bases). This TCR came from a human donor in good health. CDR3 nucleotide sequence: TGTGCCAGCAGCCAACAGAGGGACAACTACGAGCAGTACTTC. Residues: CASSQQRDNYEQYF.